This T cell receptor (beta chain) emerged from a study of T cell repertoires in cytomegalovirus infection. TCRdb processed the reads anew with MiXCR; each CDR3 protein has one entry. The sample records around 200,000 distinct CDR3 sequences, approximately 38% being singletons. The CDR3 is 16 amino acids. The V segment lost 5 bases and the J segment 9 bases; nucleotides outside the gene matches: 12. This clonotype was seen more than once but under ten times. Its antigen is unknown. Study-wide findings and caveats: Across the ex vivo response, the dominant clonotypes were HLA-C-restricted CMV-specific TCR beta clonotypes.

The sample here was CD8+ T cells from cultured PBMCs, taken from culture after CMV antigen stimulation. The gene calls are TRBV12-3 or TRBV12-4 and TRBJ2-1; 11 bases are a match to TRBD2. This clonotype was obtained from a human donor in good health (CMV status not recorded). Some clones in this sample may be carry-over from other donors' samples. CDR3 bases: TGTGCCAGCAGTCCTGAATGGTCTAGCGGGGGGAGTGAGCAGTTCTTC. This gives the protein CASSPEWSSGGSEQFF.